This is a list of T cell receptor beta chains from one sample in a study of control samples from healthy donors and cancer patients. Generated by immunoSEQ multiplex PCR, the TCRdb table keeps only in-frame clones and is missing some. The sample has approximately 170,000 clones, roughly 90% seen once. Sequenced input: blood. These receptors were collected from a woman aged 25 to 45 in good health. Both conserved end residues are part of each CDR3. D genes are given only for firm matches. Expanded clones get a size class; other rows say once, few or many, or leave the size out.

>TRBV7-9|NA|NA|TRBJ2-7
TGTGCCAGCAGCTTAGCGGGGCTTGTATACGAGCAGTACTTC
CASSLAGLVYEQYF
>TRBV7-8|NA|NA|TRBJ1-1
TGTGCCAGCAGCTCGGACTCGCTGAGCACTGAAGCTTTCTTT
CASSSDSLSTEAFF
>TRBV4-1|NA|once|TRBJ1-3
TGCGCCAGCAGCCAGCCCGGACAGACGAGAGGAAACACCATATATTTT
CASSQPGQTRGNTIYF
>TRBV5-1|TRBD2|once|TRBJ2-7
TGCGCCAGCAGCTGGGATGCGACTAGCGGGAGCTACGAGCAGTACTTC
CASSWDATSGSYEQYF
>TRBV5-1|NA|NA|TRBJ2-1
TGCGCCAGCAGCTTGATGGCGGGTCCCGCGCTCAATGAGCAGTTCTTC
CASSLMAGPALNEQFF
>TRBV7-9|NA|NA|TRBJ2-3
TGTGCCAGCAGCGGGGAGGCCGCCACAGATACGCAGTATTTT
CASSGEAATDTQYF
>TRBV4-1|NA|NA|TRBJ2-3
TGCGCCAGCAGCCAAGTCTCAGCTAGGGGTGATACGCAGTATTTT
CASSQVSARGDTQYF
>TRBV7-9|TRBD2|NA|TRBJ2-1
TGTGCCAGCAGCTTAGTAACCAGCGGGAGATGGTCCTACAATGAGCAGTTCTTC
CASSLVTSGRWSYNEQFF
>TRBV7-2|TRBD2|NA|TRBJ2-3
TGTGCCAGCAGCTTATGGCGCCCGACTAGCGGGAGGGCCACAGATACGCAGTATTTT
CASSLWRPTSGRATDTQYF
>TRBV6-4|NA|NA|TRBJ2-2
TGTGCCAGCAGTGACTCAGGGGCCGGGGAGCTGTTTTTT
CASSDSGAGELFF
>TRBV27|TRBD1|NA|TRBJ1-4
TGTGCCAGCAGAAAGGGACAGGGTAGAGAAAAACTGTTTTTT
CASRKGQGREKLFF
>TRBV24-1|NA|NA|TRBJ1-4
TGTGCCACCAGTGAAGATTATAATGAAAAACTGTTTTTT
CATSEDYNEKLFF
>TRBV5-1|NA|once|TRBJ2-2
TGCGCCAGCAGGAGGTCGAGCGCCGACACCGGGGAGCTGTTTTTT
CASRRSSADTGELFF
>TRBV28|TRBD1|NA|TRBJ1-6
TGTGCCAGCAGCAGAACCCCCTTACGGACAGGCTATAATTCACCCCTCCACTTT
CASSRTPLRTGYNSPLHF
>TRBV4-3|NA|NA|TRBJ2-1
TGCGCCAGCAGCCACCACTCCCCCGGGATTGGCAATGAGCAGTTCTTC
CASSHHSPGIGNEQFF
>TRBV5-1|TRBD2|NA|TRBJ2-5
TGCGCCAGCAGCGGGGCGGGAGTGGGGGAGACCCAGTACTTC
CASSGAGVGETQYF
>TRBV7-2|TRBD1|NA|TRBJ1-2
TGTGCCAGCAGCTCGACAGGGACGTACGATGGCTACACCTTC
CASSSTGTYDGYTF
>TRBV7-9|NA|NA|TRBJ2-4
TGTGCCAGCAGCCCGGAATGGGCTTGGAGCATTCAGTACTTC
CASSPEWAWSIQYF
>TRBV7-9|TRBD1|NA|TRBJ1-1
TGTGCCAGCAGCCCATCACCTCGGGACAGGCCCATGAACACTGAAGCTTTCTTT
CASSPSPRDRPMNTEAFF
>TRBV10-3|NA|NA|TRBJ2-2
TGTGCCATCCGCCCGGGAAGGACCGGGGAGCTGTTTTTT
CAIRPGRTGELFF
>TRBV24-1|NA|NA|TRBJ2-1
TGTGCCACCAGTGACCACCGCGTCTCCCCCAACAATGAGCAGTTCTTC
CATSDHRVSPNNEQFF
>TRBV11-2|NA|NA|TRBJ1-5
TGTGCCAGCAGCTTAGAGCCCACCCATCAGCCCCAGCATTTT
CASSLEPTHQPQHF
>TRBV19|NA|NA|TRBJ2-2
TGTGCCAGTAGTATAAAGCGGGCCGGGGAGCTGTTTTTT
CASSIKRAGELFF
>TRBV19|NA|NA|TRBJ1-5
TGTGCCAGTAGTATACCCTGGGACAACCATCAGCCCCAGCATTTT
CASSIPWDNHQPQHF
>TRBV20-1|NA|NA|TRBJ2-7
TGCAGTGCTAGTAGCGCTAGCTCCTACGAGCAGTACTTC
CSASSASSYEQYF
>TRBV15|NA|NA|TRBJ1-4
TGTGCCACCAGCAGAGATCGAGGGACAAACGAAAAACTGTTTTTT
CATSRDRGTNEKLFF
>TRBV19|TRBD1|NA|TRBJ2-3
TGTGCCAGTAGTACGCACAGGGGTGATACGCAGTATTTT
CASSTHRGDTQYF
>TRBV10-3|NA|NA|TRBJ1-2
TGTGCCATCAGACCACCGGGACTAGAGGTGAAAGCTAACTATGGCTACACCTTC
CAIRPPGLEVKANYGYTF
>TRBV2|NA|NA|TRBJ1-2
TGTGCCAGCAGTAAGGACCTCTATGGCTACACCTTC
CASSKDLYGYTF
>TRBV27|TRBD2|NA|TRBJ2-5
TGTGCCAGCAGTCCGCTAGCGGGGGAAGAGACCCAGTACTTC
CASSPLAGEETQYF
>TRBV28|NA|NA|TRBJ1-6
TGTGCCAGCAGCGTAGGGAGAAATTCACCCCTCCACTTT
CASSVGRNSPLHF
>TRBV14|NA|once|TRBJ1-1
TGTGCCAGCAGCCAAGATCGACTAGGACACACTTACACTGAAGCTTTCTTT
CASSQDRLGHTYTEAFF
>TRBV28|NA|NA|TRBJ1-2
TGTGTCGGGGGGGCGCGCGACTATGGCTACACCTTC
CVGGARDYGYTF
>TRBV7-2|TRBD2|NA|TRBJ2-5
TGTGCCAGCAGCTCCCTCACTAGCGGGAGAGAGACCCAGTACTTC
CASSSLTSGRETQYF
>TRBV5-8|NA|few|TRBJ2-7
TGTGCCAGCAGCTTGGTGGTTGGTCTGACGATCCTGGGCGAGCAGTACTTC
CASSLVVGLTILGEQYF
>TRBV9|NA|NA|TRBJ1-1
TGTGCCAGCAGCGTAGGATCCGGAGGGGGATCGCGAGCTTTCTTT
CASSVGSGGGSRAFF
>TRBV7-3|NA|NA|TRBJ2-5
TGTGCCAGCAGCCGGGACCTCGAGACCCAGTACTTC
CASSRDLETQYF
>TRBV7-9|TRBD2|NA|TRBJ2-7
TGTGCCAGCAGCCCCCCGACTAGCGGGAGCTGGGACGAGCAGTACTTC
CASSPPTSGSWDEQYF
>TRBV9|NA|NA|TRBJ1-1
TGTGCCAGCAGCGTAGCCGGGAACACTGAAGCTTTCTTT
CASSVAGNTEAFF
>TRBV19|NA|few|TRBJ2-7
TGTGCCAGTAGTATCGTCGTCGGAATCTACGAGCAGTACTTC
CASSIVVGIYEQYF